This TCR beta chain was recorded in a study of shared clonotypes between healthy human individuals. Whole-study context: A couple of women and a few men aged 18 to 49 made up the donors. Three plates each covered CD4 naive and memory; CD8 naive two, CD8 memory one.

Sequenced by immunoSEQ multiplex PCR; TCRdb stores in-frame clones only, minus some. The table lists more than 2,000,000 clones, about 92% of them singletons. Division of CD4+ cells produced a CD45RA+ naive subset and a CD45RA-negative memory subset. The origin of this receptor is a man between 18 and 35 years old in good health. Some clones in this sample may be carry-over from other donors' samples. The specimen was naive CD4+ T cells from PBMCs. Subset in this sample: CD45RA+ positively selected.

The CDR3 is CASSLDGSTEQYF. In DNA, the CDR3 is TGTGCCAGCAGTTTGGACGGGAGTACCGAGCAGTACTTC. The chain carries TRBV27 and TRBJ2-7; tentatively, D is TRBD2 (6 bases). The CDR3 runs to 13 residues. Germline loops: CDR1 MNHEY, CDR2 SMNVEV (reference sequence). V dropped 3 bases and J dropped 6 bases, with 12 bases sitting between them.